Following are 30 T cell receptor beta chains from one sample sequenced in a study of human T cells and chemical hapten exposure. Time point defined: healthy volunteer bleed at 2 weeks. Total RNA was isolated from whole blood that had not been fractionated. MiXCR, run by TCRdb on the RACE reads, gives a single entry per CDR3 protein. The sample lists roughly 100,000 distinct CDR3 sequences, about 8.6% seen once, with 2.9% in the top ten. The specimen was whole blood. All receptors derive from a female donor in good health. Some clones in this sample may be carry-over from other donors' samples.

This clonotype showed up just a few times. The J gene is TRBJ2-3, the V gene TRBV20-1, with 15 bases aligning to TRBD2. This CDR3 has 18 amino acids. Looked up from germline, CDR1 is DFQATT and CDR2 is SNEGSKA (reference sequence). V dropped 3 bases and J dropped 5; count of bases not matched to a gene: 12. CDR3 nucleotide sequence: TGCAGTGCTAGGGGCCCGGGACTAGCGGGAGGCCACGGAGATACGCAGTATTTT. This translates into CSARGPGLAGGHGDTQYF.

The chain uses TRBV20-1 and TRBJ2-7; 8 bases fit TRBD2. V lost 1 base to trimming and J lost 6 bases; unmatched junction nucleotides: 8. The CDR3 runs to 14 residues. Germline loops: CDR1 DFQATT, CDR2 SNEGSKA (reference sequence). In DNA, the CDR3 is TGCAGTGCTAGAGGGGGACTAGAGTCCATCGAGCAGTACTTC. Protein product: CSARGGLESIEQYF.

This clonotype was seen at least ten times. The chain carries TRBV28 and TRBJ1-6; the match to TRBD1 covers 8 bases. V lost 4 bases and J lost 10; bases outside the gene matches: 18. Germline assignment: CDR1 MDHEN and CDR2 SYDVKM. The CDR3 contains 18 residues. CDR3 in amino acids: CASSSYDPGQVVPSPLHF. For the CDR3, the DNA is TGTGCCAGCAGTTCATATGATCCGGGACAGGTCGTTCCGTCACCCCTCCACTTT.

J is TRBJ1-2 and V is TRBV9; D not certain. Per germline, CDR1 SGDLS and CDR2 YYNGEE. V lost 0 bases and J lost 7, with 7 bases in between. The CDR3 extends over 12 amino acids. For the CDR3, the DNA is TGTGCCAGCAGCGTAGTGGACGGTGGCTACACCTTC. Its translation: CASSVVDGGYTF.

The table lists this clonotype with many counts. This chain links TRBV28 with TRBJ2-7; no reliable D call. V was clipped by 5 bases and J by 0 bases, with 20 bases between them. CDR1 is MDHEN, CDR2 SYDVKM, per germline. The CDR3 has 17 amino acids. CDR3 sequence reads: CASSPPRALQSSYEQYF. The CDR3 DNA follows: TGTGCCAGCAGTCCCCCACGAGCGCTACAGAGCTCCTACGAGCAGTACTTC. The entire variable domain, with the rest obtained from reference TRBV28 and TRBJ2-7, is as follows: DVKVTQSSRYLVKRTGEKVFLECVQDMDHENMFWYRQDPGLGLRLIYFSYDVKMKEKGDIPEGYSVSREKKERFSLILESASTNQTSMYLCASSPPRALQSSYEQYFGPGTRLTVT.

The CDR3 loop is CASGVLAGVNEQYF. CDR3 sequence (DNA): TGTGCCAGCGGGGTACTAGCGGGAGTCAACGAGCAGTACTTC. The rearrangement links TRBV28 to TRBJ2-7; 11 bases are shared with TRBD2. Germline V gene data show CDR1 as MDHEN and CDR2 as SYDVKM. J gave up 5 bases and V 8 bases, and 8 bases lay outside the gene matches. The CDR3 is 14 residues long.

The rearrangement joins TRBV5-5 to TRBJ1-1; TRBD1 matches 9 bases. Germline values: CDR1 SGHKS, CDR2 YYEKEE (reference sequence). Trimming took 2 bases from V and 2 from J; bases not matched to a gene: 4. The CDR3 loop spans 15 amino acids. The CDR3 here is CASSFLTGGNTEAFF. CDR3 coding DNA: TGTGCCAGCAGCTTCTTGACAGGGGGAAACACTGAAGCTTTCTTT.

This clonotype was found a few times. The rearrangement links TRBV7-2 to TRBJ1-1; a weak D match, TRBD1 (5 bases). Germline CDR1 reads SGHTA; CDR2 reads FQGNSA. The CDR3 runs to 13 residues. Trimming took off 5 bases at V and 5 bases at J, with 12 bases between the two ends. The CDR3 DNA reads as TGTGCCAGCAGCCGGAGGGGCCGGACTGAAGCTTTCTTT. As protein: CASSRRGRTEAFF.

This clonotype was recorded a few times. The chain is built from TRBV19 and TRBJ2-7, with a weak D call TRBD1 (6 bases). The V end lost 5 bases, the J end lost 4 bases, and 15 bases lay between the germline ends. CDR3 length: 14 residues. Germline values: CDR1 LNHDA, CDR2 SQIVND (reference sequence). Here the CDR3 reads CASSDRDNFYEQYF. CDR3 nucleotides: TGTGCCAGTAGTGACCGGGACAATTTTTACGAGCAGTACTTC. Variable domain in full (rest from reference TRBV19 and TRBJ2-7): DGGITQSPKYLFRKEGQNVTLSCEQNLNHDAMYWYRQDPGQGLRLIYYSQIVNDFQKGDIAEGYSVSREKKESFPLTVTSAQKNPTAFYLCASSDRDNFYEQYFGPGTRLTVT.

This clonotype showed up just a few times. The chain carries TRBV30 and TRBJ2-7; 8 positions match TRBD2. Losses at the gene ends were 0 bases for V and 5 bases for J; bases not matched to a gene: 6. This CDR3 contains 14 residues. Germline lookup yields CDR1 GTSNPN and CDR2 SVGIG (reference sequence). The CDR3 DNA follows: TGTGCCTGGAGTGTGAGGCGGGAGGTACACGAGCAGTACTTC. Its protein product is CAWSVRREVHEQYF. The full variable domain, its missing parts supplied by reference TRBV30 and TRBJ2-7, is SQTIHQWPATLVQPVGSPLSLECTVEGTSNPNLYWYRQAAGRGLQLLFYSVGIGQISSEVPQNLSASRPQDRQFILSSKKLLLSDSGFYLCAWSVRREVHEQYFGPGTRLTVT.

The table lists this clonotype with a few counts. The CDR3, as DNA: TGTGCCAGCAGTTTAGGAGACAGGGCCGCTGAGCAGTTCTTC. It yields the protein CASSLGDRAAEQFF. This chain connects TRBV12-3 or TRBV12-4 to TRBJ2-1, with 7 nucleotides matching TRBD1. Losses at the gene ends were 1 base for V and 9 bases for J; bases not matched to a gene: 6. This CDR3 has 14 amino acids.

This clonotype occurred a few times. This chain uses TRBV13 with TRBJ2-7; maybe TRBD1 (5 bases). CDR1 PRHDT and CDR2 FYEKMQ come from the germline V gene (reference sequence). This CDR3 is 14 amino acids long. The ends were cut back, 2 bases at V and 1 base at J, with 9 bases in the middle. DNA for the CDR3: TGTGCCAGCAGCTTACGACGACAGTCCTACGAGCAGTACTTC. It codes for CASSLRRQSYEQYF.

This sequence joins TRBV30 and TRBJ1-1, with 9 bases fitting TRBD1. This CDR3 has 14 residues. The germline V gene encodes CDR1 GTSNPN and CDR2 SVGIG (reference sequence). The V and J ends lost 1 base and 6 bases, in that order; junction bases with no gene match: 6. CDR3 DNA: TGTGCCTGGAGTGAGGGACAGGGCCAACCTGAAGCTTTCTTT. This sequence encodes CAWSEGQGQPEAFF.

This chain links TRBV24-1 with TRBJ2-1, with D possibly being TRBD1 (5 bases). The CDR3 spans 15 residues. CDR1 is KGHDR and CDR2 is SFDVKD in the germline V gene. With 2 bases removed from V and 4 bases from J, the gap between germline ends came to 11 bases. CDR3 sequence reads: CATSDSGKTYNEQFF. CDR3 nucleotides: TGTGCCACCAGTGATTCAGGGAAGACTTACAATGAGCAGTTCTTC.

This clonotype appeared a few times. The CDR3, as DNA: TGCAGGTATCAGGGGGGGTCTGAAGCTTTCTTT. Protein sequence: CRYQGGSEAFF. The chain couples TRBV20-1 to TRBJ1-1; 7 positions match TRBD1. The CDR3 has 11 amino acids. Germline CDR1 reads DFQATT; CDR2 reads SNEGSKA (reference sequence).

This clonotype has only a few counts. V gene TRBV29-1 combines with J gene TRBJ2-3; D not resolved. This CDR3 spans 13 amino acids. The germline CDR1 and CDR2 sequences are SQVTM and ANQGSEA. V was cut by 0 bases and J by 2 bases, with 6 bases left in between. The CDR3 DNA sequence: TGCAGCGTTGAAGATCGGCCCACAGATACGCAGTATTTT. Its translation is CSVEDRPTDTQYF.

This clonotype was counted at least ten times. The rearrangement uses TRBV7-3 and TRBJ1-1, with D tentatively TRBD1 (6 bases). This CDR3 region has 14 residues. V lost 2 bases and J lost 0, with 7 bases in between. Germline V gene data show CDR1 as SGHTA and CDR2 as FQGTGA. CDR3 in amino acids: CASSLGQLNTEAFF. The CDR3 DNA reads as TGTGCCAGCAGCTTAGGACAGCTGAACACTGAAGCTTTCTTT.

This clonotype was observed a handful of times. The CDR3 protein is CSARVPASNQPQHF. CDR3 nucleotides: TGCAGTGCTAGAGTGCCAGCGAGCAATCAGCCCCAGCATTTT. The chain is built from TRBV20-1 and TRBJ1-5; D is uncertain. Germline V CDR1 and CDR2: DFQATT, SNEGSKA (reference sequence). This CDR3 spans 14 amino acids. V lost 1 base, J lost 1 base, and 8 bases lay in between.

This clonotype was seen a handful of times. V and J are TRBV20-1 and TRBJ1-4; a possible D gene is TRBD1 (5 bases). Germline CDR1 and CDR2: DFQATT and SNEGSKA (reference sequence). The CDR3 extends over 15 amino acids. The V end lost 5 bases, the J end lost 4 bases, and 17 bases lay between the germline ends. Here the CDR3 reads CSAPLLGRSNEKLFF. The CDR3 nucleotides read TGCAGTGCTCCCCTTCTGGGGCGGAGTAATGAAAAACTGTTTTTT.

The chain combines TRBV25-1 with TRBJ2-7; TRBD1 aligns across 7 bases. The CDR3 runs to 13 residues. From germline, CDR1 is MGHDK and CDR2 SYGVNS. With 2 bases clipped from V and 7 bases from J, the junction kept 5 bases outside the gene matches. CDR3 amino acids: CASSEQGVGEQYF. The CDR3 DNA is TGTGCCAGCAGTGAACAGGGGGTGGGGGAGCAGTACTTC.

This chain uses TRBV27 with TRBJ2-5; D call uncertain. CDR3 size: 12 residues. Germline V gives CDR1 MNHEY, CDR2 SMNVEV (reference sequence). Trimming removed 4 bases from V and 7 bases from J, with 10 bases in between. The CDR3 nucleotides read TGTGCCAGCAGTTCGGTCGTGGGGACCCAGTACTTC. Translated, it gives CASSSVVGTQYF.

This clonotype was detected ten times or more. J is TRBJ2-6 and V is TRBV6-2 or TRBV6-3; no reliable D call. V was shortened by 4 bases and J by 0 bases, with 13 bases between the two germline ends. Germline assignment: CDR1 MNHEY and CDR2 SVGEGT. The CDR3 length is 17 residues. CDR3 loop: CASSSTTSASGANVLTF. CDR3 coding DNA: TGTGCCAGCAGTTCGACAACTTCGGCCTCTGGGGCCAACGTCCTGACTTTC.

In its sample, this clonotype was seen a few times. DNA for the CDR3: TGCGCCAGCAGCTTGGTGGGGTCGGCGGACGGGGAGCTGTTTTTT. Its translation is CASSLVGSADGELFF. This rearrangement joins TRBV5-1 to TRBJ2-2; D is undetermined. This CDR3 spans 15 amino acids. Trimming shortened V by 0 bases and J by 7 bases, and 13 bases separated the two germline ends. CDR1 SGHRS and CDR2 YFSETQ come from the germline V gene. Based on the CDR3 plus reference TRBV5-1 and TRBJ2-2, the full variable domain is KAGVTQTPRYLIKTRGQQVTLSCSPISGHRSVSWYQQTPGQGLQFLFEYFSETQRNKGNFPGRFSGRQFSNSRSEMNVSTLELGDSALYLCASSLVGSADGELFFGEGSRLTVL.

This clonotype occurred many times. This chain connects TRBV6-6 to TRBJ2-1, with D perhaps TRBD1 (6 bases). This CDR3 has 12 residues. Germline loops: CDR1 MNHNY, CDR2 SVGAGI (reference sequence). Trimming took 4 bases from V and 6 from J, leaving 7 bases between them. CDR3 coding DNA: TGTGCCAGCAGTTGGACAGTCAATGAGCAGTTCTTC. This gives the protein CASSWTVNEQFF.

This clonotype was seen many times. The V call is TRBV5-6, the J call TRBJ2-4; 10 bases are a match to TRBD2. The V and J ends lost 2 bases and 3 bases, in that order; junction bases with no gene match: 11. From germline, CDR1 is SGHDT and CDR2 YYEEEE. This CDR3 is 18 amino acids long. CDR3 amino acids: CASSFVLAGVEGKNIQYF. DNA for the CDR3: TGTGCCAGCAGCTTTGTCCTAGCGGGAGTTGAGGGCAAAAACATTCAGTACTTC.

The chain employs TRBV12-3 or TRBV12-4 and TRBJ1-2; D gene unclear. This CDR3 comprises 16 residues. Trimming cost V 3 bases and J 2 bases, with 16 bases left between them. In DNA form, the CDR3 reads TGTGCCAGCAGTTTCCCTACGAGGACTGAAAACTATGGCTACACCTTC. Its protein product is CASSFPTRTENYGYTF.

This clonotype came up a few times. The rearrangement links TRBV2 to TRBJ2-7; 8 bases map to TRBD1. The junction had 8 bases not matched to a gene; V was cut back by 5 bases and J by 2 bases. Looked up from germline, CDR1 is SNHLY and CDR2 is FYNNEI. CDR3 length equals 15 residues. Written as DNA, the CDR3 is TGTGCCAGCAGTTTTGGGACAGGAGGAACCTACGAGCAGTACTTC. Translated: CASSFGTGGTYEQYF.

There are many counts of this clonotype. This chain uses TRBV5-1 with TRBJ1-1, with D unresolved. CDR3 length: 16 amino acids. V gave up 0 bases and J gave up 4 bases, with 16 bases separating them. CDR1 is SGHRS and CDR2 is YFSETQ in the germline V gene. Here the CDR3 DNA reads TGCGCCAGCAGCTTGGCGTCGATTGGGGTACGCACTGAAGCTTTCTTT. Encoded protein: CASSLASIGVRTEAFF.

This clonotype was counted ten times or more. This chain uses TRBV6-5 with TRBJ1-2; TRBD1 matches 8 bases. Germline-derived CDR1 and CDR2 are MNHEY and SVGAGI. The CDR3 runs to 14 residues. The trim removed 5 bases at V and 4 bases at J, leaving 6 bases unmatched. The CDR3 DNA follows: TGTGCCAGCAGTGGTCCAGGGGGCGCCTATGGCTACACCTTC. Translated: CASSGPGGAYGYTF.

The CDR3 DNA follows: TGTGCCAGCAGTCCCCGGACAGTGCGAGCCACTGAAGCTTTCTTT. Its translation is CASSPRTVRATEAFF. The genes are TRBV28 and TRBJ1-1, with D maybe TRBD1 (6 bases). Germline V gene data show CDR1 as MDHEN and CDR2 as SYDVKM. This CDR3 is 15 amino acids long. Trimming shortened V by 5 bases and J by 4 bases, and 17 bases separated the two germline ends.